This TCR beta chain stems from a study of T cells expressing NK-cell markers (dated by TCRdb to the early 2020s). About the full investigation: In sorted CD3+CD56+NKG2C+, CD3+CD56+NKG2C- and CD3+CD56-NKG2C+ T-cell subsets from eight donors, TCR beta-chain repertoires were profiled. Among the eight sequenced donors, only one was HCMV-seronegative, while the other seven were HCMV-seropositive. The study sequenced eight donors, all healthy volunteers chosen at random: three men and five women. Libraries were sequenced as 2 x 150 bp reads on Illumina HiSeq 2000/2500, MiSeq or NextSeq.

On the study overall, not on this receptor specifically: It remained unclear whether the expanded NKG2C-expressing T cell clones were specific for HCMV antigens. For roughly six donors, the dominant CD3+CD56+NKG2C+ clonotypes were among the top 10 CD8+ clonotypes and accounted for about 1.0-7.0% of CD8+ T cells. Those dominant clonotypes were again the most abundant among CD3+CD56-NKG2C+ cells in four donors, at roughly 25-60.1%.

This sample was sequenced with an Illumina HiSeq 2000. TCR beta cDNA libraries were made by 5'RACE template switching that added a universal primer site and unique molecular identifiers. Priming for cDNA synthesis came from the TCR beta constant segment, and two successive PCR amplification steps followed. The published analysis was carried out like this. Reads were demultiplexed and grouped by UMI with MIGEC, and clonotypes were assembled and quantified with MiTCR. Only TCR cDNA sequences supported by at least two reads were kept to exclude erroneous sequences. Downstream repertoire analysis used the tcR package, and clonotypes were matched across fractions by CDR3 nucleotide sequence plus V segment. VDJmatch was used to annotate antigen specificity against VDJdb, with one amino acid substitution in CDR3 permitted. Following TCRdb reprocessing, every CDR3 protein sequence forms one entry, and DNA is not provided. TCRdb, not the authors, supplied the V and J calls. The sample table records about 460,000 distinct CDR3 sequences. The ten largest clones add up to 1.4% of the sample.

To determine HCMV serostatus, a commercial ELISA kit was used to detect HCMV-specific IgG in serum. Peripheral blood mononuclear cells were isolated from blood by Ficoll density gradient centrifugation. A note on this clonotype: The antigen it recognizes is unknown.

This TCR was recovered from a woman in her 50s in good health. Donor details come from another sample of the same person, matched by shared clones. Sample: blood T cells: a sorted CD56 or NKG2C T cell subset, CD4+ or CD8+ T cells, or bulk PBMC T cells (not recorded which).

CDR3 reads: CASSTGYRETQYF. Here the chain combines TRBV10-1 and TRBJ2-5; lacking DNA, the TRBD2 call made by TCRdb goes unchecked. CDR1 WNHNN and CDR2 SYGVQD are derived from the germline V gene (reference sequence). Its CDR3 holds 13 amino acids, cysteine through phenylalanine. No DNA sequence is on record.